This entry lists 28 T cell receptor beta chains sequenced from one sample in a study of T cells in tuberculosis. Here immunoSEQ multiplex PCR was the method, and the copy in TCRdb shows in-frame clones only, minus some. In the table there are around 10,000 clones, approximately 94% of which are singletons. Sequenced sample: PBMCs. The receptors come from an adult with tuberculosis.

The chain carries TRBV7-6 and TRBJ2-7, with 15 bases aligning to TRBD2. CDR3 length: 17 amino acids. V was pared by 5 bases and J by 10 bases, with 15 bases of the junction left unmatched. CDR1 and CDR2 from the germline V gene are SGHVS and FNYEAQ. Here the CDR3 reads CASSPLSRTSGGAGQYF. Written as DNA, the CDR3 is TGTGCCAGCAGCCCCCTAAGTCGGACTAGCGGGGGGGCCGGACAGTACTTC.

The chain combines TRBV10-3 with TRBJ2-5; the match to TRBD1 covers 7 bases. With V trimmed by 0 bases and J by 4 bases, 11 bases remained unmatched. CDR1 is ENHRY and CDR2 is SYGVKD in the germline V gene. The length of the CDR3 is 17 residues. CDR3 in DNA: TGTGCCATCAGTGAGTCGGAAGGTCAGGGGGAACGAGAGACCCAGTACTTC. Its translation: CAISESEGQGERETQYF.

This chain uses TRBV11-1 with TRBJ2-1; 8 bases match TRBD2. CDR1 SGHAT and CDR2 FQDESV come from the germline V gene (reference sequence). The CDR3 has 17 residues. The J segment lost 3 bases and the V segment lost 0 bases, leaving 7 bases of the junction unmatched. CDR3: CASSLAPSGSFYNEQFF. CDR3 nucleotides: TGTGCCAGCAGCTTAGCGCCCAGCGGGAGCTTCTACAATGAGCAGTTCTTC.

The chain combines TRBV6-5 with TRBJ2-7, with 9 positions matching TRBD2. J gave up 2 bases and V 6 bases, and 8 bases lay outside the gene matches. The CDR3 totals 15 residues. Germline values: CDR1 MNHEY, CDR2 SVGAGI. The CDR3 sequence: CASSSAGGRAYEQYF. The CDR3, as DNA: TGTGCCAGCAGCTCCGCGGGCGGGAGGGCCTACGAGCAGTACTTC.

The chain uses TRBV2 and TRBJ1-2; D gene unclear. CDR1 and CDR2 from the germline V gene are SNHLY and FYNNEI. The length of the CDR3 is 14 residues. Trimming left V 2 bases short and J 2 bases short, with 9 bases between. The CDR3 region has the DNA TGTGCCAGCAGTGAATATCGCGCGAACTATGGCTACACCTTC. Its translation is CASSEYRANYGYTF.

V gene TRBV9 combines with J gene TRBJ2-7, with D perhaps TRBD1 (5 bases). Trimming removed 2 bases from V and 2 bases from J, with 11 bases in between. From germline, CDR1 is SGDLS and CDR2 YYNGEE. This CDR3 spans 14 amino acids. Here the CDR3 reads CASSVDTRPYEQYF. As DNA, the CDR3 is TGTGCCAGCAGCGTGGACACCCGACCCTACGAGCAGTACTTC.

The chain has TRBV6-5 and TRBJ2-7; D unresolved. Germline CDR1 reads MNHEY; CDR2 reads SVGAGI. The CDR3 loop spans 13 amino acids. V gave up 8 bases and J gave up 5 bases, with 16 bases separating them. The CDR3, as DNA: TGTGCCAGCGTTCAGCCAGCGATCAACGAGCAGTACTTC. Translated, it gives CASVQPAINEQYF.

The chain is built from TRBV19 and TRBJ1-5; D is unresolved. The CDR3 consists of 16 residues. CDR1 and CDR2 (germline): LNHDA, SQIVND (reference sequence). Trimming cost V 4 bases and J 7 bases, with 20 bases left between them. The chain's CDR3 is CASSRSRAEGGQPQHF. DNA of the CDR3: TGTGCCAGTAGTAGAAGTCGGGCGGAGGGAGGCCAGCCCCAGCATTTT.

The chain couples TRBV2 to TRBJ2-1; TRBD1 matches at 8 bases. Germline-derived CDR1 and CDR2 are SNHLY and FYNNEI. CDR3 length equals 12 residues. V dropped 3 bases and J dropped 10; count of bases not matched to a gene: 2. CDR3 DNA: TGTGCCAGCAGTGACAGGGGGCCCGAGCAGTTCTTC. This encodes CASSDRGPEQFF.

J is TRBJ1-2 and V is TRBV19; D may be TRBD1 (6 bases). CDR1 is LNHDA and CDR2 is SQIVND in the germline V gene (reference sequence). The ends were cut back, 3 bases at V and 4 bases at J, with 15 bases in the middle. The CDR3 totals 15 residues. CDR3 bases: TGTGCCAGTAGTATTGGGGGCGCACTTACCTATGGCTACACCTTC. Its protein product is CASSIGGALTYGYTF.

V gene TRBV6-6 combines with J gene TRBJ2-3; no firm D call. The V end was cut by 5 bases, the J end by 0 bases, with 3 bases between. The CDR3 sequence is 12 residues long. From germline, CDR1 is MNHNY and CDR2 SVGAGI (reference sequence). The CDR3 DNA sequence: TGTGCCAGCAGTCCTAGCACAGATACGCAGTATTTT. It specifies CASSPSTDTQYF.

CDR3 loop: CASIASGTYEQYF. CDR3 sequence (DNA): TGTGCCAGCATCGCGAGCGGTACCTACGAGCAGTACTTC. The chain couples TRBV6-5 to TRBJ2-7; D may be TRBD2 (5 bases). This CDR3 spans 13 amino acids. Germline CDR1 and CDR2: MNHEY and SVGAGI. The ends were cut back, 7 bases at V and 2 bases at J, with 12 bases in the middle.

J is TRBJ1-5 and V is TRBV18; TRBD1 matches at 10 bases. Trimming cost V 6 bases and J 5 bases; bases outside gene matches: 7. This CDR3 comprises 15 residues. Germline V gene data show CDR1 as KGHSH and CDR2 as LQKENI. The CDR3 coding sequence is TGTGCCAGCTCCCTCGAGGACAGGGGGTATCAGCCCCAGCATTTT. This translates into CASSLEDRGYQPQHF.

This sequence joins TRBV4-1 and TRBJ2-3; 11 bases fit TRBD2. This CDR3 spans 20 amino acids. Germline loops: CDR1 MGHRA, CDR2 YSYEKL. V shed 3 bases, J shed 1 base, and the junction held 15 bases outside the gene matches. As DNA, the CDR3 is TGCGCCAGCAGCCACACACTAGCGGGAGACGCCCGCAAACGCACAGATACGCAGTATTTT. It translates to CASSHTLAGDARKRTDTQYF.

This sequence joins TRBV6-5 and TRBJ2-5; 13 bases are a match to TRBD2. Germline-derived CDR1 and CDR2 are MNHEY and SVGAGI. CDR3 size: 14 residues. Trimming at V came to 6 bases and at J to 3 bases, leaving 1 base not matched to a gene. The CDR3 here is CASSGLAGEETQYF. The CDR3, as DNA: TGTGCCAGCAGCGGACTAGCGGGAGAAGAGACCCAGTACTTC.

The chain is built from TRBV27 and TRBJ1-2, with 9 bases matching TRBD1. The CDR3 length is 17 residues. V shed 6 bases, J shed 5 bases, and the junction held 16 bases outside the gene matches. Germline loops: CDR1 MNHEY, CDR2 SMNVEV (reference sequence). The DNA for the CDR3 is TGTGCCAGCAGCCACCCGGCAGGGGGACAGGGACCTTATGGCTACACCTTC. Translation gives CASSHPAGGQGPYGYTF.

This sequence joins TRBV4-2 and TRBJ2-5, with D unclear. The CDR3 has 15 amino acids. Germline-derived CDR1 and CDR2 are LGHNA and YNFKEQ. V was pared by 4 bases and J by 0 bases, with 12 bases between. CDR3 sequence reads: CASSLERDYQETQYF. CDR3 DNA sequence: TGTGCCAGCAGCCTAGAGAGAGACTACCAAGAGACCCAGTACTTC.

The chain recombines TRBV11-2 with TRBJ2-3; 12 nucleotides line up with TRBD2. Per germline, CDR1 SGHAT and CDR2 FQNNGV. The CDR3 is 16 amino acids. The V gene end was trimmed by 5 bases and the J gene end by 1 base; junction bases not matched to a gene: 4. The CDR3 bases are TGTGCCAGCAGCCCAAGGACTAGCGGGGGCACAGATACGCAGTATTTT. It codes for CASSPRTSGGTDTQYF.

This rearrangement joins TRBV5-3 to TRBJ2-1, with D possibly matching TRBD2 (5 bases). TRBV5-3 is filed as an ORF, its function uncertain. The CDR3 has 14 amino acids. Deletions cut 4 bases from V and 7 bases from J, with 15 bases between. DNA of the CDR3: TGTGCCAGAAGCCCCGAGCGGAAGTGGAATGAGCAGTTCTTC. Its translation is CARSPERKWNEQFF.

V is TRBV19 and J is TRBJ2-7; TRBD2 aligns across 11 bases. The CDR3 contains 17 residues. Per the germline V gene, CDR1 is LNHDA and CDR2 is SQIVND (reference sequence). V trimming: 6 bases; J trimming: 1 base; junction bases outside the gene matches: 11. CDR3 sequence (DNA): TGTGCCAGTAGCCGACGTGGGGGGACTAGCGGATCCTACGAGCAGTACTTC. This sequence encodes CASSRRGGTSGSYEQYF.

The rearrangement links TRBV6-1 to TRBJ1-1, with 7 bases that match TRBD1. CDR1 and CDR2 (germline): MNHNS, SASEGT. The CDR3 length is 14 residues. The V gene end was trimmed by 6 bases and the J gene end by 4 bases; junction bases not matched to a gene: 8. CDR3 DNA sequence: TGTGCCAGCAGCGCCGACAGGGAAGGCACTGAAGCTTTCTTT. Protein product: CASSADREGTEAFF.

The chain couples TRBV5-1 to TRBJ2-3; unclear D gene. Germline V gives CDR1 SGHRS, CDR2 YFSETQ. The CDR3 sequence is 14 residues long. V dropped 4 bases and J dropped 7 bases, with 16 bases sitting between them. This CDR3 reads CASSPAPIENTQYF. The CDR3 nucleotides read TGCGCCAGCAGCCCCGCCCCGATAGAAAATACGCAGTATTTT.

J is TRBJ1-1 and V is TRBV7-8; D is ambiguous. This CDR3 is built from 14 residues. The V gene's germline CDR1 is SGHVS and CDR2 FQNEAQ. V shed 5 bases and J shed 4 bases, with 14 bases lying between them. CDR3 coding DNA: TGTGCCAGCAGCCCCCGACAAGGGAGCACTGAAGCTTTCTTT. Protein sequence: CASSPRQGSTEAFF.

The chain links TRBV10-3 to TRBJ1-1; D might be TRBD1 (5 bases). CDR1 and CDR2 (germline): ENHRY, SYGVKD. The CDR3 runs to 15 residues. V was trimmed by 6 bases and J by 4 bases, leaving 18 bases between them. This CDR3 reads CAIRELWGGSTEAFF. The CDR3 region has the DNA TGTGCCATCAGGGAGCTGTGGGGGGGTAGCACTGAAGCTTTCTTT.

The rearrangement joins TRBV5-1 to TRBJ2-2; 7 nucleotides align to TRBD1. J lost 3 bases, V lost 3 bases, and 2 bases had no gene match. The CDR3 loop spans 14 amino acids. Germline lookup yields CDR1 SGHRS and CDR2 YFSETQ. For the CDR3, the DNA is TGCGCCAGCAGCTATACAGGGGACACCGGGGAGCTGTTTTTT. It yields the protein CASSYTGDTGELFF.

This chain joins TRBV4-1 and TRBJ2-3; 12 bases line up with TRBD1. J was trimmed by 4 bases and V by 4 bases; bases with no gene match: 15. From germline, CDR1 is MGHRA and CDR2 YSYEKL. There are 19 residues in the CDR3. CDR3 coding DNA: TGCGCCAGCAGCCCGGGACAGGGGGCTAGCCCTGGATATGCAGATACGCAGTATTTT. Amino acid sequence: CASSPGQGASPGYADTQYF.

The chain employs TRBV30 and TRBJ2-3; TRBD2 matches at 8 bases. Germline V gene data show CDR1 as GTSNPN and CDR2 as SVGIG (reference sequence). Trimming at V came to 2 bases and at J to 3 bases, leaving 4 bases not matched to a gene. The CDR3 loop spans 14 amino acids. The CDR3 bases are TGTGCCTGGAGTCCGGGACTAGAGACAGATACGCAGTATTTT. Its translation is CAWSPGLETDTQYF.

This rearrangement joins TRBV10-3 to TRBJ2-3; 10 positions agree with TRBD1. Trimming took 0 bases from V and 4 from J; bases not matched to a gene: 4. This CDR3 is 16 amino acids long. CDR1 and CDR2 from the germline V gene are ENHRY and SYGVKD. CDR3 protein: CAISESIGQGADTQYF. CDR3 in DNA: TGTGCCATCAGTGAGTCGATTGGACAGGGGGCAGATACGCAGTATTTT.